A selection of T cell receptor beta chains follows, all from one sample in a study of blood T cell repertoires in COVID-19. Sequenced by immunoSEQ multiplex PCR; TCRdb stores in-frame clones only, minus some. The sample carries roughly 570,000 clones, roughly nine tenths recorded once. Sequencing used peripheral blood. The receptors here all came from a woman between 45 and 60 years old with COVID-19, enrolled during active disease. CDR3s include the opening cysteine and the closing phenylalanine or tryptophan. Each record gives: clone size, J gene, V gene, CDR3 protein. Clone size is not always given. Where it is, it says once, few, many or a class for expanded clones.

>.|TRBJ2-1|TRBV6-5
CASSSRQGAGDNEQFF
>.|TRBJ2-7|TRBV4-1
CASSYRDNGYEQYF
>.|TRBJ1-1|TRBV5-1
CASSLEGAGEAFF
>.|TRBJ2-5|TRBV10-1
CASSWGTGRKETQYF
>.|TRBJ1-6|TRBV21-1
CASSKGDRGTSFYNSPLHF
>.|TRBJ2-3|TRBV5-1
CASSLGQGAINTQYF
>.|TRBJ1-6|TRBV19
CASSTGLSNSPLHF
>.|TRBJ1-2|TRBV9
CASSPDLNFWDKLPYGYTF
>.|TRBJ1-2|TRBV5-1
CASSPGGGAPFYGYTF
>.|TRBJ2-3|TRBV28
CASIKQGSDTQYF
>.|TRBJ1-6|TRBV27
CASRQQDNSPLHF
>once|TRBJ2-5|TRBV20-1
CSASFRGWETQYF
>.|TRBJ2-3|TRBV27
CASSPSTDTQYF
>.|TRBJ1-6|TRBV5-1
CASSTGGTKGSPLHF
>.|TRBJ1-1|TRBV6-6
CASSHRERGNTEAFF
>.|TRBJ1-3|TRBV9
CASSSLAGFSGNTIYF
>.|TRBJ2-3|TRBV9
CASSVFTSGDFSDTQYF
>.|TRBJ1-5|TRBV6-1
CASSEEPGGSNQPQHF
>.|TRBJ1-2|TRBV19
CASSAQGRYYGYTF
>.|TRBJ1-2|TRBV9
CASSADRGLGYTF
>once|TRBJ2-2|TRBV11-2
CASSQDSFTGELFF
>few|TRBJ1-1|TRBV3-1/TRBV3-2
CASSQGAGDTEAFF
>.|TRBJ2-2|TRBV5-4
CASSGRKGDTGELFF
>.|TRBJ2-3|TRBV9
CASSGLAGGGPTDTQYF
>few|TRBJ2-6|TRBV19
CASRSSSSGANVLTF
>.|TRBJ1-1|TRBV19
CASSIGVAEAFF
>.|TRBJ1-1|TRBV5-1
CASSLAGGEAFF
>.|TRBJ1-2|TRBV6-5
CASSYSQYYGYTF
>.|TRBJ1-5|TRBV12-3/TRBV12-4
CASSLSRDQPQHF
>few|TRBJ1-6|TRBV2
CASSVDRYNSPLHF
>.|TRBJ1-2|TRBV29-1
CSSTRRDSGAYTF
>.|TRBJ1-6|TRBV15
CATSRDPGSPLHF
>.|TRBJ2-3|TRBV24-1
CATSDLVGGTDTQYF
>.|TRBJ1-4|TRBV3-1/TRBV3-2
CASSQGADGEKLFF
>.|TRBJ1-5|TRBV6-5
CASSYDSNSNQPQHF
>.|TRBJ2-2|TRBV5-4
CASSFGGHTGELFF
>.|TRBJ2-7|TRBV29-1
CSARNSGTGEEQYF
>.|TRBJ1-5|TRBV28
CASRQGNNQPQHF
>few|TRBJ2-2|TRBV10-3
CAISEGTSGTGELFF
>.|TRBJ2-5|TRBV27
CASSSPSGAGTSIETQYF
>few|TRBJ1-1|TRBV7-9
CASSSLQGASPSAFF
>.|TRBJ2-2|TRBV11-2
CASSLNTNTGELFF
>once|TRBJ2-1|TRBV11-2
CASSLIGGDEQFF
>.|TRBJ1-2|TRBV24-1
CATSDETGGLRGYTF
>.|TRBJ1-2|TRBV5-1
CASSPSPDGLNYGYTF
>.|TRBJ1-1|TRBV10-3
CATRQGLETEAFF
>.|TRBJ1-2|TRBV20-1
CSASNPRQGVVNGYTF
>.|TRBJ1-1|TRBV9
CASSVNRGLGTEAFF
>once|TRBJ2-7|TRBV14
CASSSFRASEQYF
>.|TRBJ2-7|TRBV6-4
CASSETAGGLYEQYF
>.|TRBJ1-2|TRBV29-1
CSVGGTGMAFYGYTF
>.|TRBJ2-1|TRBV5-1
CASSLERGGHEQFF
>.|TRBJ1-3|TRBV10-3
CAISESPRTLASGNTIYF
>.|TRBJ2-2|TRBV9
CASSVTVTNTGELFF
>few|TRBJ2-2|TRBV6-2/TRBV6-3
CASSSPGGAFGGTGELFF
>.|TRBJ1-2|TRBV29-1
CSPERGHGYTF
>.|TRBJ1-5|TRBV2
CASSPQTGNQPQHF
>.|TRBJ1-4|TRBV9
CASSAGGVSEKLFF
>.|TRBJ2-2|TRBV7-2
CASSLAGSGGQLTGELFF
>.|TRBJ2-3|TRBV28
CASSSRLAGGDTQYF